This T cell receptor beta chain was profiled in a study of beta chain features in type 1 diabetes. Broader study findings: Among patients with Type 1 diabetes, TCRB CDR3s were moderately but significantly shorter in every one of the four CD4+ subsets.

This clone was observed a handful of times. Antigen specificity is unknown. CD45RO/CCR7/CD25/CD127/CD95/CD27 sorting isolated CD4+ naive, central memory, regulatory and stem cell-like memory cells. The CDR3 covers 14 residues. V lost 5 bases, J lost 4 bases, and 7 bases stayed unmatched. Germline V CDR1 and CDR2: SQVTM, ANQGSEA. The sequenced template was cDNA made from the entire isolated RNA. Sequencing used immunoSEQ multiplex PCR; TCRdb keeps in-frame clones, though not all of them. The repertoire consists of about 710,000 clones, with more than 13% occurring once and the leading ten covering less than 0.04%.

This TCR was sampled from a man younger than 35 with type 1 diabetes. The sample taken for sequencing was naive CD4+ T cells from blood. The V call is TRBV29-1, the J call TRBJ2-3; 9 nucleotides align to TRBD2. This CDR3 is CSVRGLARSDTQYF. CDR3 nucleotide sequence: TGCAGCGTTCGAGGACTAGCGCGTTCAGATACGCAGTATTTT.